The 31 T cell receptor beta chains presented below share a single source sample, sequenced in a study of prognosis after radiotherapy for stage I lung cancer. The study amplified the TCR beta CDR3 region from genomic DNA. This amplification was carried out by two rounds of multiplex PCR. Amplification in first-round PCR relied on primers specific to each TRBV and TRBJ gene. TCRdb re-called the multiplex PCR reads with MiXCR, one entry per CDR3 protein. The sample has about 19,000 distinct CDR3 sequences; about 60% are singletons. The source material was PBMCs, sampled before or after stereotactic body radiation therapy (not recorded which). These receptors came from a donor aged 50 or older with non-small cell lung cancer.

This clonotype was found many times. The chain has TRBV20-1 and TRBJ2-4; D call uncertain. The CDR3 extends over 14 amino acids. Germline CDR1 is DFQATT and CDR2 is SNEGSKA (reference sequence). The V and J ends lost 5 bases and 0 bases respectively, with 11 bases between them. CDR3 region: CSAPSRVAKNIQYF. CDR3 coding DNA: TGCAGTGCTCCCTCAAGGGTAGCCAAAAACATTCAGTACTTC.

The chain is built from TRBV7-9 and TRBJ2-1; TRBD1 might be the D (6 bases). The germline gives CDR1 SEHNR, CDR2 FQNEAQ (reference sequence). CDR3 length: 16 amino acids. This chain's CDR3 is CTNSSRGGLIGNEQFF. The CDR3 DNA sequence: TGTACCAACAGCTCACGTGGGGGCCTTATTGGGAATGAGCAGTTCTTC.

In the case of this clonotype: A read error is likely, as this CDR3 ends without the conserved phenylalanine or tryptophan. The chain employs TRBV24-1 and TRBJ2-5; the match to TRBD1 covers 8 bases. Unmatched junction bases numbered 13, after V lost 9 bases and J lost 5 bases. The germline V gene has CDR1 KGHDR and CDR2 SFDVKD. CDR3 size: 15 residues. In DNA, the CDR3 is TGTGCCACCGGGTCGTACAGGGGGTTGTTGGAGACCCAGTACTCC. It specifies CATGSYRGLLETQYS.

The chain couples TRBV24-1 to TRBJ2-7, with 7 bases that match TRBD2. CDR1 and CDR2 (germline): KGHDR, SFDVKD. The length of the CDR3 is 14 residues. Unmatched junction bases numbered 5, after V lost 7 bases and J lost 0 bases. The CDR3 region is CATSPGEGSYEQYF. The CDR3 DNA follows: TGTGCCACCAGCCCGGGGGAGGGCTCCTACGAGCAGTACTTC.

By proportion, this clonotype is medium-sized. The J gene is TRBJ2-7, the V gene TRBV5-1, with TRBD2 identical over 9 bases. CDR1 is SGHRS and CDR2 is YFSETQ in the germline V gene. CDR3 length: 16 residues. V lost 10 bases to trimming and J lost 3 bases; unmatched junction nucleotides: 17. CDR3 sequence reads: CASQPTGLAGIYEQYF. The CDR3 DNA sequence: TGCGCCTCTCAACCCACTGGGCTAGCGGGAATCTACGAGCAGTACTTC.

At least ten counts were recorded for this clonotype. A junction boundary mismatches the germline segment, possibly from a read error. CDR3 DNA: TGCAGTGCTAGAGTGGCGGGTTTTGGGAAAGAGCCCCAGTACTTC. It codes for CSARVAGFGKEPQYF. This chain joins TRBV20-1 and TRBJ2-5, with D possibly TRBD2 on 5 matching bases. The CDR3 runs to 15 residues. Germline CDR1 and CDR2: DFQATT and SNEGSKA (reference sequence).

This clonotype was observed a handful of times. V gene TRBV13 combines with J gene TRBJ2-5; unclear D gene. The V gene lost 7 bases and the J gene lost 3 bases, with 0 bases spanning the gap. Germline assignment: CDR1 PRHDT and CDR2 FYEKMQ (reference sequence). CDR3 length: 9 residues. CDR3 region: CASKETQYF. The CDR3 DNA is TGTGCCAGCAAAGAGACCCAGTACTTC.

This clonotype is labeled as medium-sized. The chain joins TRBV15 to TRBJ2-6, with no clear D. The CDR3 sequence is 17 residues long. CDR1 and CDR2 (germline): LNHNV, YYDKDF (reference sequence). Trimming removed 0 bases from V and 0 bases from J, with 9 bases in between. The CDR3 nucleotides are TGTGCCACCAGCAGAGATCAAGAACCCTCTGGGGCCAACGTCCTGACTTTC. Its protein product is CATSRDQEPSGANVLTF.

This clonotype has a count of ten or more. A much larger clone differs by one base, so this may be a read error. In nucleotides, the CDR3 is TGTGCCAGCAGCCCCCATAGTAGTGGCCCGAGGCGGGTAAACACTGAAGCTTTCTTT. Its translation is CASSPHSSGPRRVNTEAFF. The rearrangement joins TRBV9 to TRBJ1-1; D remains unclear. This CDR3 spans 19 amino acids. V was shortened by 4 bases and J by 2 bases, with 27 bases between the two germline ends. Germline V gene lookup returns CDR1 SGDLS and CDR2 YYNGEE.

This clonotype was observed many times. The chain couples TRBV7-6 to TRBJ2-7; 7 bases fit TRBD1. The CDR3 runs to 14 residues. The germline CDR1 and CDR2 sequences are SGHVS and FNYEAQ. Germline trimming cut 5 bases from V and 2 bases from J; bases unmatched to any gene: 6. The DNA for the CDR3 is TGTGCCAGCAGCCCCAACAGGGGCCCCTACGAGCAGTACTTC. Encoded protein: CASSPNRGPYEQYF.

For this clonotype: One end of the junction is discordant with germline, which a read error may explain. Written as DNA, the CDR3 is TGCGCCAGCACGAGGGGTTATAGCAATCAGCCCCAGAATTTT. Protein product: CASTRGYSNQPQNF. The rearrangement uses TRBV6-7 and TRBJ1-5; perhaps TRBD1 as D (5 bases). TRBV6-7 is reported as an ORF; its role is uncertain. This CDR3 contains 14 residues.

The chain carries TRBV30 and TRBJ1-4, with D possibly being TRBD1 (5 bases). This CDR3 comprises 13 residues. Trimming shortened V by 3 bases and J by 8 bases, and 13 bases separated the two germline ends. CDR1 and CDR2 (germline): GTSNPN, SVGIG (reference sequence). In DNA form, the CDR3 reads TGTGCCTGGAGGATGGGGGATAGGGAAAAACTGTTTTTT. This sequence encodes CAWRMGDREKLFF.

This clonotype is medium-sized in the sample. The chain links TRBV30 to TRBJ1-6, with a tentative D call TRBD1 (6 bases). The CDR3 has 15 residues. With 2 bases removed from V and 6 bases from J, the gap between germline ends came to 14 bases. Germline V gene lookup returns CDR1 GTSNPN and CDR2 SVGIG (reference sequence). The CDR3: CAWSMTQGRNSPLHF. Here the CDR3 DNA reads TGTGCCTGGAGTATGACTCAGGGGCGTAATTCACCCCTCCACTTT. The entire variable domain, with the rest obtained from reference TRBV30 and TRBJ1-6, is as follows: SQTIHQWPATLVQPVGSPLSLECTVEGTSNPNLYWYRQAAGRGLQLLFYSVGIGQISSEVPQNLSASRPQDRQFILSSKKLLLSDSGFYLCAWSMTQGRNSPLHFGNGTRLTVT.

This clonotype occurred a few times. The CDR3 sequence is CAWDAGVSIVKNIQYF. As DNA, the CDR3 is TGTGCCTGGGATGCCGGGGTATCCATAGTTAAGAACATTCAGTACTTC. The chain couples TRBV30 to TRBJ2-4; a possible D gene is TRBD2 (5 bases). Germline CDR1 is GTSNPN and CDR2 is SVGIG (reference sequence). This CDR3 has 16 residues. Trimming pared 5 bases from V and 7 bases from J, leaving 24 bases between.

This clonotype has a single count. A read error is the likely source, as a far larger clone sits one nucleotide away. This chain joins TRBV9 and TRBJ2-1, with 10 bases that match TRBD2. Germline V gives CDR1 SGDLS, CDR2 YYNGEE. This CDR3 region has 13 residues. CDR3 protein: CASMWTSGNEQFF. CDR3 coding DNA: TGCGCCAGCATGTGGACTAGCGGCAATGAGCAGTTCTTC.

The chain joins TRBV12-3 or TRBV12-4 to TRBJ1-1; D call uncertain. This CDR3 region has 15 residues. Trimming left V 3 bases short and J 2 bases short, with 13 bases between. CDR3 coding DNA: TGTGCCAGCAGTTTGAATTTTGCTTCCAACACTGAAGCTTTCTTT. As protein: CASSLNFASNTEAFF.

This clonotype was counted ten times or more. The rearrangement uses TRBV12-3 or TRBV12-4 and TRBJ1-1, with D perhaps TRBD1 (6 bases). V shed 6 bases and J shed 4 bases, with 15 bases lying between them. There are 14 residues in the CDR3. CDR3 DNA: TGTGCCAGCAGATTCGGGGGGGCAAGCACTGAAGCTTTCTTT. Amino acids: CASRFGGASTEAFF.

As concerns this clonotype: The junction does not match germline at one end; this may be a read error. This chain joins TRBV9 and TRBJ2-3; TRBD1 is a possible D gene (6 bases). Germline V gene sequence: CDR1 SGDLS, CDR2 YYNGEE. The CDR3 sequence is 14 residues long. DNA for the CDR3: TGTGCCAGCAGTTACGGGACACAGAGGGATACTCAGTATTTT. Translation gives CASSYGTQRDTQYF.

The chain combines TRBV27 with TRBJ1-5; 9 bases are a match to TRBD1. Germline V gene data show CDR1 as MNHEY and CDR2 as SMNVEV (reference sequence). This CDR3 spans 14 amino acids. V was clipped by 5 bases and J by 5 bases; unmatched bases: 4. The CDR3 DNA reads TGTGCCAGCAGTCCACAGGGGGCTGATCAGCCCCAGCATTTT. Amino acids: CASSPQGADQPQHF.

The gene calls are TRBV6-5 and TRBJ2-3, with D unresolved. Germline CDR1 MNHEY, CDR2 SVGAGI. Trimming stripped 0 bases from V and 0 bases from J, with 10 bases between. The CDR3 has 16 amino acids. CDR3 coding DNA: TGTGCCAGCAGTTACTCGAGGTTGGAAAGCACAGATACGCAGTATTTT. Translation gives CASSYSRLESTDTQYF.

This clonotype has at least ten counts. CDR3 DNA: TGCAGTGCTAGATCAGGGGTACAGCCCCAGCATTTT. Amino acids: CSARSGVQPQHF. The chain has TRBV20-1 and TRBJ1-5; D is possibly TRBD1 (6 bases). Germline V lookup: CDR1 DFQATT, CDR2 SNEGSKA (reference sequence). Trimming took 2 bases from V and 7 from J, leaving 9 bases between them. The CDR3 sequence is 12 residues long.

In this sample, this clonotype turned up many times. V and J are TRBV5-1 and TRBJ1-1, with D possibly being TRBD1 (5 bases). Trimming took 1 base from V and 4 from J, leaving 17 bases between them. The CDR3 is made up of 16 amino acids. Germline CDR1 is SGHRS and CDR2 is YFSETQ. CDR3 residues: CASSLSLAAGLTEAFF. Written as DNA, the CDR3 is TGCGCCAGCAGCTTGTCTTTGGCGGCGGGACTCACTGAAGCTTTCTTT.

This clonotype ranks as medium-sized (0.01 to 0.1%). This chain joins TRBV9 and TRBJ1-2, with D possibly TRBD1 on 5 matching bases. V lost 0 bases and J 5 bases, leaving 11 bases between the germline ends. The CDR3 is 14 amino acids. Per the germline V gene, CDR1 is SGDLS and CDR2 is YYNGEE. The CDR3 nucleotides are TGTGCCAGCAGCGTAGGGGGCAATGGGTATGGCTACACCTTC. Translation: CASSVGGNGYGYTF. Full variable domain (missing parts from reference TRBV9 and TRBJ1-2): DSGVTQTPKHLITATGQRVTLRCSPRSGDLSVYWYQQSLDQGLQFLIQYYNGEERAKGNILERFSAQQFPDLHSELNLSSLELGDSALYFCASSVGGNGYGYTFGSGTRLTVV.

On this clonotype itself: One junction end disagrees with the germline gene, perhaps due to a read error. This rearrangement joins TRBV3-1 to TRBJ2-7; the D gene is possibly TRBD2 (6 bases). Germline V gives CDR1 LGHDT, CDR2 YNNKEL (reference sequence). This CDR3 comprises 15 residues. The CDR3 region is CASSHSASVTYEQYF. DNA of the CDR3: TGTGCCAGCAGCCATTCAGCTAGCGTGACCTACGAGCAATACTTC.

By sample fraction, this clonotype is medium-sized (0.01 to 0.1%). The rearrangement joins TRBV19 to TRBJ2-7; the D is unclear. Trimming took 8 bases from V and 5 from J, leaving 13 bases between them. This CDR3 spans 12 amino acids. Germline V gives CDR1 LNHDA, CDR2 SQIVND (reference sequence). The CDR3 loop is CASLGKGNEQYF. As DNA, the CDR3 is TGTGCCAGTCTGGGTAAAGGAAACGAGCAGTACTTC.

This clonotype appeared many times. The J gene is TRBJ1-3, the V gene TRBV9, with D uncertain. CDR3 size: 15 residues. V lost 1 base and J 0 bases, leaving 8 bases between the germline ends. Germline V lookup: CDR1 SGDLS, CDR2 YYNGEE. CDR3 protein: CASSVFSGSGNTIYF. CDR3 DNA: TGTGCCAGCAGCGTATTCTCGGGCTCTGGAAACACCATATATTTT.

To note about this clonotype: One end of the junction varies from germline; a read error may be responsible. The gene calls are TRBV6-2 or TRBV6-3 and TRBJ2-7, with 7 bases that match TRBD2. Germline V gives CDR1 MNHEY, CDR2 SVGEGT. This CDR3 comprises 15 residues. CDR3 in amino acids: CASRTGASGSYDQYF. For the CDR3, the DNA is TGTGCCAGCAGGACCGGGGCTAGCGGCTCCTACGATCAGTACTTC.

The CDR3 bases are TGTGCCAGCAGTCCTTTTTCCCTTGGGAATGAGCAGTTCTTC. Protein sequence: CASSPFSLGNEQFF. The rearrangement uses TRBV6-1 and TRBJ2-1; no firm D call. V was clipped by 5 bases and J by 7 bases, with 15 bases between them. Looked up from germline, CDR1 is MNHNS and CDR2 is SASEGT. The CDR3 covers 14 residues.

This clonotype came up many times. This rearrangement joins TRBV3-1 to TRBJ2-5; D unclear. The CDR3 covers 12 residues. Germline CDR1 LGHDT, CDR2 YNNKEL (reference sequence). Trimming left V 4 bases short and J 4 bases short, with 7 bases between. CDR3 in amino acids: CASSRGAETQYF. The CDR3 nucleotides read TGTGCCAGCAGCCGTGGAGCAGAGACCCAGTACTTC.

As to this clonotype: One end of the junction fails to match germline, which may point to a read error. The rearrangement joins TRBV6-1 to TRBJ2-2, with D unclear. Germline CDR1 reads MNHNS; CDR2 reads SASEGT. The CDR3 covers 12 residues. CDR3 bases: TGTGCCATCAGTATGTCTGTGGGGGAGCTGTTTTTT. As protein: CAISMSVGELFF.

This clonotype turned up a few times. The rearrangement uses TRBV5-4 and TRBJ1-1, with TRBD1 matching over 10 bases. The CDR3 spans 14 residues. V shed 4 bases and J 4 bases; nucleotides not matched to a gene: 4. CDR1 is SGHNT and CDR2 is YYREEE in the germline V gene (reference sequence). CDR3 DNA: TGTGCCAGCAGCCGGGGACAGGGGCCCACTGAAGCTTTCTTT. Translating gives CASSRGQGPTEAFF.